This paragraph covers one T cell receptor beta chain sequence. Its target is unknown. The stimulus was an HIV-1 Gag 15-mer peptide pool, 0.85 to 1 ug/peptide/mL. Memory cells lacking CD40L and CD69 with high CD45RO were sorted. The sample is drawn from a study of persistence of HIV-infected CD4 T cells. The germline V and J ends were trimmed by 6 bases and 7 bases, with 15 bases remaining between them. The CDR3 length is 14 residues. Germline assignment: CDR1 LGHNA and CDR2 YSLEER. The immunoSEQ assay was version 4, run in survey mode. Clones were sequenced by immunoSEQ multiplex PCR, and TCRdb holds only the in-frame ones, with some missing. The table lists under 40,000 clones, roughly 82% of them singletons.

This chain connects TRBV4-3 to TRBJ1-4, with D possibly being TRBD1 (5 bases). The source material was CD4+ T cells sorted from PBMCs after approximately 20-hour stimulation, sampled from a patient who received antiretroviral therapy. This clonotype was obtained from an adult woman with HIV who was CMV-seropositive. The CDR3 DNA is TGCGCCAGCAGTCCAACGCCGACAGCTGAAAAACTGTTTTTT. It codes for CASSPTPTAEKLFF.